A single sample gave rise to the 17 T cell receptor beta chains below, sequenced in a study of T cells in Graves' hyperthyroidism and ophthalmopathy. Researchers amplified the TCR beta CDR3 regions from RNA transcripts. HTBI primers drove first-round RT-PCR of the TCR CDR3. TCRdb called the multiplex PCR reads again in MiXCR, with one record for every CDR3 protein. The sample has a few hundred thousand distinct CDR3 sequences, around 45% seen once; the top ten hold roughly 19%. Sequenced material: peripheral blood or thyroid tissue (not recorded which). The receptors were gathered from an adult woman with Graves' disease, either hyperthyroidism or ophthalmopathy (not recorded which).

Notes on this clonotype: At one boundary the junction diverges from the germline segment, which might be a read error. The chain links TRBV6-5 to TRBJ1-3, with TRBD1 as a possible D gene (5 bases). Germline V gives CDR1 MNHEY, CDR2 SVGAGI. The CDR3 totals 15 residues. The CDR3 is CAISDENRDGNTIYF. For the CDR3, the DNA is TGTGCCATCAGTGACGAGAACCGGGACGGGAACACCATATATTTT.

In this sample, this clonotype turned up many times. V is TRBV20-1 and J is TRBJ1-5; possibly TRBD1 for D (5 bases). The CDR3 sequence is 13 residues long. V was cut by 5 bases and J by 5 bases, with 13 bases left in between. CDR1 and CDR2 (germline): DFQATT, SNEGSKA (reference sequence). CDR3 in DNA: TGCAGTGCTGAGACGGGGGGATATCAGCCCCAGCATTTT. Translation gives CSAETGGYQPQHF.

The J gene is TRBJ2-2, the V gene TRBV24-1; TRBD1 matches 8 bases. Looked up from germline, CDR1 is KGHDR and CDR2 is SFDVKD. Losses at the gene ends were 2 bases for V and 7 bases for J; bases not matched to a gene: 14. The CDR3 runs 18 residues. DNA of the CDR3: TGTGCCACCAGTGATTCAGGGGGCGATCGTGAAGTAAGCGGGGAGCTGTTTTTT. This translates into CATSDSGGDREVSGELFF.

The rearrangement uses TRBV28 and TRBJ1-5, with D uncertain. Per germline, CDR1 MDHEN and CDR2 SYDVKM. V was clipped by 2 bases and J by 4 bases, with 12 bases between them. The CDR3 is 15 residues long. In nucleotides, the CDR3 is TGTGCCAGCAGTTTAGGTCAGATAGTAAATCAGCCCCAGCATTTT. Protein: CASSLGQIVNQPQHF.

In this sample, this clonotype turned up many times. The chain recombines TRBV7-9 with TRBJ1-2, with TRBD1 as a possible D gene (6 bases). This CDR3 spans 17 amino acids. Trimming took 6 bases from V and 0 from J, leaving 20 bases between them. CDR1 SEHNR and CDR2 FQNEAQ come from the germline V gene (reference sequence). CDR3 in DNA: TGTGCCAGCAGTTCCCTACGCGCCGGGACAACTAACTATGGCTACACCTTC. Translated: CASSSLRAGTTNYGYTF.

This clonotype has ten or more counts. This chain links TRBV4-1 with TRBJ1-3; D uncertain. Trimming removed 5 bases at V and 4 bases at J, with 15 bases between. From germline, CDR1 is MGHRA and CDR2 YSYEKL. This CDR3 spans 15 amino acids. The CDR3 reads CASSELTSPGNTIYF. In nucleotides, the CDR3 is TGCGCCAGCAGCGAATTGACGAGCCCGGGAAACACCATATATTTT.

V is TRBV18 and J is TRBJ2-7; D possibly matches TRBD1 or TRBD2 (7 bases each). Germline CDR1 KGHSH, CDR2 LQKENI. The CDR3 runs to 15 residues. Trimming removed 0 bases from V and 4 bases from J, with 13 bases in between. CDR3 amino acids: CASSPPQGGLYEQYF. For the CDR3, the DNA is TGTGCCAGCTCACCACCCCAGGGGGGGTTGTACGAGCAGTACTTC. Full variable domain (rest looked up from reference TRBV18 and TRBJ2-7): NAGVMQNPRHLVRRRGQEARLRCSPMKGHSHVYWYRQLPEEGLKFMVYLQKENIIDESGMPKERFSAEFPKEGPSILRIQQVVRGDSAAYFCASSPPQGGLYEQYFGPGTRLTVT.

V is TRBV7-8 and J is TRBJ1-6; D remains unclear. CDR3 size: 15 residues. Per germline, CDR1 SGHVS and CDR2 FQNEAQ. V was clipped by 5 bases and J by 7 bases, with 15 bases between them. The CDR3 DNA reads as TGTGCCAGCAGCCTTTCCGGGATAACAAATTCACCCCTCCACTTT. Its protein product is CASSLSGITNSPLHF.

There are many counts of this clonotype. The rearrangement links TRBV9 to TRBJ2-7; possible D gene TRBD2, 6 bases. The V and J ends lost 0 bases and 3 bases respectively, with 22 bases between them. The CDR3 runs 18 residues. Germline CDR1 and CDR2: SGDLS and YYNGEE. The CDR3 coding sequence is TGTGCCAGCAGCGTAGCGCCCCAAGGAGGGAGTATTGGCTACGAGCAGTACTTC. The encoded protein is CASSVAPQGGSIGYEQYF.

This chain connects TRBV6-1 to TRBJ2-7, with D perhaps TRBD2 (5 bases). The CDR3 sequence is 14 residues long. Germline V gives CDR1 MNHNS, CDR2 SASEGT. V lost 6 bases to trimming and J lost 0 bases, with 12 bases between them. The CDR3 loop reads CASRPDSLSYEQYF. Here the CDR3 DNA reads TGTGCCAGCAGGCCGGACTCCCTCTCCTACGAGCAGTACTTC.

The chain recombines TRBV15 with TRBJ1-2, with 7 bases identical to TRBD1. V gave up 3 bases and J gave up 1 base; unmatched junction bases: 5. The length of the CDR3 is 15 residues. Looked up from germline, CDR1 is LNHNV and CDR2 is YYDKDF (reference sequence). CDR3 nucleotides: TGTGCCACCAGCAGGACAGACAGGGATAACTATGGCTACACCTTC. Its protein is CATSRTDRDNYGYTF.

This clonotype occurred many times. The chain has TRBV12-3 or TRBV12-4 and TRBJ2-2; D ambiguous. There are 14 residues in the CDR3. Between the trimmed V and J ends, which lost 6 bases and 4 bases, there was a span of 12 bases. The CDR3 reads CASSIPTITGELFF. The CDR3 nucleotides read TGTGCCAGCAGCATTCCCACGATCACCGGGGAGCTGTTTTTT.

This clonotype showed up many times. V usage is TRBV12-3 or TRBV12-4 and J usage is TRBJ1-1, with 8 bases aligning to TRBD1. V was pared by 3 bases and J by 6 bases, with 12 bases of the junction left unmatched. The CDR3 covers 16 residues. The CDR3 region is CASSLGQARQGAEAFF. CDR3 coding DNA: TGTGCCAGCAGTTTGGGACAGGCCCGACAGGGTGCTGAAGCTTTCTTT.

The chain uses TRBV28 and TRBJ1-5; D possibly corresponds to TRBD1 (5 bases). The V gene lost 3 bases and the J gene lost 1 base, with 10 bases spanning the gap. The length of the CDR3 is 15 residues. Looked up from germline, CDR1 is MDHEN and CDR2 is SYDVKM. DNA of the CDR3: TGTGCCAGCAGTTTTTGGGGGAAGAGCAATCAGCCCCAGCATTTT. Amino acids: CASSFWGKSNQPQHF. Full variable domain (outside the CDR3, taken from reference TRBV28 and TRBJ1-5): DVKVTQSSRYLVKRTGEKVFLECVQDMDHENMFWYRQDPGLGLRLIYFSYDVKMKEKGDIPEGYSVSREKKERFSLILESASTNQTSMYLCASSFWGKSNQPQHFGDGTRLSIL.

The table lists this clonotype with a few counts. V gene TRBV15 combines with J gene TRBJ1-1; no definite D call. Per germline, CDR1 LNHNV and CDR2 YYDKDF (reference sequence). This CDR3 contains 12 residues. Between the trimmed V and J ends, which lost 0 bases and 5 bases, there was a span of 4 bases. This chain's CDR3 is CATSREGTEAFF. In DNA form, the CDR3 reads TGTGCCACCAGCAGAGAGGGGACTGAAGCTTTCTTT.

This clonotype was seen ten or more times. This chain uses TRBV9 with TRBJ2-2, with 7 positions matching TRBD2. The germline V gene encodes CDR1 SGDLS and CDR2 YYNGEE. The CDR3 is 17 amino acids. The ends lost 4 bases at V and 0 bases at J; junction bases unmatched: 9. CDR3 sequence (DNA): TGTGCCAGCAGCCGACGGCGGGAGAGATCGAACACCGGGGAGCTGTTTTTT. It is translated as CASSRRRERSNTGELFF.

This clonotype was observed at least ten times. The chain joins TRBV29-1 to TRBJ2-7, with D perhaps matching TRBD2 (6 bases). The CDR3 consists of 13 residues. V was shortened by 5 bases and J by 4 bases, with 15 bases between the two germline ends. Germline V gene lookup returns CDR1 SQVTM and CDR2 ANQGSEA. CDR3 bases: TGCAGCGTTACCCGGGGGTATATGTACGAGCAGTACTTC. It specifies CSVTRGYMYEQYF.